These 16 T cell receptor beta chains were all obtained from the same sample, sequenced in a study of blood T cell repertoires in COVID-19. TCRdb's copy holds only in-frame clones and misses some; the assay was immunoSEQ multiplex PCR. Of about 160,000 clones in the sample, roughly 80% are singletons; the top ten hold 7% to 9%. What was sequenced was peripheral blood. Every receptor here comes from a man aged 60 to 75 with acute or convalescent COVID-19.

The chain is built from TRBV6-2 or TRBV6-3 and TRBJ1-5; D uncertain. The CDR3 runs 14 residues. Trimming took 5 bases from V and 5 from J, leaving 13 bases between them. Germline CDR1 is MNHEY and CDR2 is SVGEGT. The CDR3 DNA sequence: TGTGCCAGCAGTAGAGGGTCATGGGATCAGCCCCAGCATTTT. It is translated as CASSRGSWDQPQHF.

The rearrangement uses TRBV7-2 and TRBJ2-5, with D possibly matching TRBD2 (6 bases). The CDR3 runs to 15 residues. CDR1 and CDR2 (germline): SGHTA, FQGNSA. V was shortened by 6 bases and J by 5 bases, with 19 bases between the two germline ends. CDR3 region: CASSSRSSRGETQYF. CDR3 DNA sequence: TGTGCCAGCAGTTCCAGGTCCTCCCGGGGGGAGACCCAGTACTTC.

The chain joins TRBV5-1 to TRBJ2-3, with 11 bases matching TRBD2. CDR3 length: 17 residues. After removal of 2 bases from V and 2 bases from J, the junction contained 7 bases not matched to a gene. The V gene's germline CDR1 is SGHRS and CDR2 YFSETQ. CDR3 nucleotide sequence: TGCGCCAGCAGCTTAACTAGCGGGGGCCGATACACAGATACGCAGTATTTT. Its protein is CASSLTSGGRYTDTQYF.

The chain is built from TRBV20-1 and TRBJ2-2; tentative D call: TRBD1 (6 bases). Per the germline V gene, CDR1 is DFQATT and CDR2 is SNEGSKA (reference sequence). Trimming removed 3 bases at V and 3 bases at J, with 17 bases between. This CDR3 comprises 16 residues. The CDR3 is CSASYYGRGHTGELFF. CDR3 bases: TGCAGTGCTAGTTATTACGGCAGGGGCCACACCGGGGAGCTGTTTTTT.

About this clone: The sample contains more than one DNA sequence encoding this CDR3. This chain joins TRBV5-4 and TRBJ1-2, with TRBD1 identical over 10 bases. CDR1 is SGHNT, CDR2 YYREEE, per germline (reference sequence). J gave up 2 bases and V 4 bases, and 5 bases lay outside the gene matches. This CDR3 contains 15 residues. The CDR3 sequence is CASSPDRGKNYGYTF. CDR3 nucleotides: TGTGCCAGCAGCCCGGACAGGGGGAAGAACTATGGCTACACCTTC.

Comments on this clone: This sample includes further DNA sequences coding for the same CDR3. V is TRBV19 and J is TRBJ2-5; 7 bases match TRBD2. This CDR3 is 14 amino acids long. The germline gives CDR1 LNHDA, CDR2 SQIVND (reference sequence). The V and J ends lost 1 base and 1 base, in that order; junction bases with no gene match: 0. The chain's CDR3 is CASSIGGGQETQYF. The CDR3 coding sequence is TGTGCCAGTAGTATAGGGGGGGGCCAAGAGACCCAGTACTTC.

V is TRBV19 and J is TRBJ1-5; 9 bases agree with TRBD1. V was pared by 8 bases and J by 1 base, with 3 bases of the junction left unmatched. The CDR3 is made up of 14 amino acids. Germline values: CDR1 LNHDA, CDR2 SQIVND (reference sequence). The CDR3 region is CASAQGASNQPQHF. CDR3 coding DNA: TGTGCCAGTGCACAGGGGGCAAGCAATCAGCCCCAGCATTTT.

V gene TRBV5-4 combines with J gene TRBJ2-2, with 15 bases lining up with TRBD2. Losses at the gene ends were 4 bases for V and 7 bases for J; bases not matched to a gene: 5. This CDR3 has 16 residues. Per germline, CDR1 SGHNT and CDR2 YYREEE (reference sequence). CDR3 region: CASSLGLAGGHGELFF. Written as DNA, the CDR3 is TGTGCCAGCAGCCTGGGACTAGCGGGGGGTCACGGGGAGCTGTTTTTT.

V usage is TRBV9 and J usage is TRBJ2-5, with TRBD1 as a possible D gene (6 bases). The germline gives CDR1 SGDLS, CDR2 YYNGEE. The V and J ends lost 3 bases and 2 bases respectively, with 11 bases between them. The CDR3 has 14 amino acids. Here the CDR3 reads CASSGGHTQETQYF. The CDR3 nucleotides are TGTGCCAGCAGCGGGGGACACACTCAAGAGACCCAGTACTTC.

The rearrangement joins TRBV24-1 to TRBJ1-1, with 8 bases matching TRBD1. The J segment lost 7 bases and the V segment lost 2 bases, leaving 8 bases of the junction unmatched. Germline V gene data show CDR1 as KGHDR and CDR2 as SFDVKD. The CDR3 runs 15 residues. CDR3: CATSDSGQERGEAFF. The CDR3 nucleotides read TGTGCCACCAGTGATTCGGGACAGGAACGTGGTGAAGCTTTCTTT.

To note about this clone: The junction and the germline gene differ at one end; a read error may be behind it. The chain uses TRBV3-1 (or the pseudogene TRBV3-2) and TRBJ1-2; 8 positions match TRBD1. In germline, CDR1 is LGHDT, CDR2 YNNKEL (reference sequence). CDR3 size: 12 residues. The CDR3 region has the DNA TGTGCCAGCCAAGTGGGACAGGCCCCGTTCTATTTC. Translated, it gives CASQVGQAPFYF.

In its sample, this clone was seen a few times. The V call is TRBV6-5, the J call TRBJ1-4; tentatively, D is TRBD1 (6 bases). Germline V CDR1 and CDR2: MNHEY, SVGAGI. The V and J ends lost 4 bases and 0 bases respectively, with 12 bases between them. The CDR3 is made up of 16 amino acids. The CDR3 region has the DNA TGTGCCAGCAGTTTTTCAGGGGCCGCAACTAATGAAAAACTGTTTTTT. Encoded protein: CASSFSGAATNEKLFF.

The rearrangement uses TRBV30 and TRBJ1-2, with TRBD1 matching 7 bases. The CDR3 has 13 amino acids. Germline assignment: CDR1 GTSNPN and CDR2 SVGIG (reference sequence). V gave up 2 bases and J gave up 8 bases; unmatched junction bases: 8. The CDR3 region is CAWSYGPGGGYTF. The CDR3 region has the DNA TGTGCCTGGAGTTATGGTCCAGGGGGGGGCTACACCTTC.

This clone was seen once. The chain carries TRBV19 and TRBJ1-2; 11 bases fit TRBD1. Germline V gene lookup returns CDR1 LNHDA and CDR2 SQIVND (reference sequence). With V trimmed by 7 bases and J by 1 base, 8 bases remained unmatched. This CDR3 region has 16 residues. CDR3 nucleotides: TGTGCCAGTAAGGGACAGGGGGGTGATTATAACTATGGCTACACCTTC. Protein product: CASKGQGGDYNYGYTF.

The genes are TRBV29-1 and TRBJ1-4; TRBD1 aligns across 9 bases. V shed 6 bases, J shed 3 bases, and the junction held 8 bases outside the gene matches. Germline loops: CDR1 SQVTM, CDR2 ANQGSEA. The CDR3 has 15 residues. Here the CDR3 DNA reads TGCAGCGTGAGGGGACAGGGAGGATCTAATGAAAAACTGTTTTTT. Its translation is CSVRGQGGSNEKLFF.

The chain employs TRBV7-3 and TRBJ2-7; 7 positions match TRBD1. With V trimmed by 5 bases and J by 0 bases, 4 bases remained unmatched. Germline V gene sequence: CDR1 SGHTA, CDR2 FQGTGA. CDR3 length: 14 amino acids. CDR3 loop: CASSPTGISYEQYF. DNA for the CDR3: TGTGCCAGCAGCCCGACAGGGATCTCCTACGAGCAGTACTTC.